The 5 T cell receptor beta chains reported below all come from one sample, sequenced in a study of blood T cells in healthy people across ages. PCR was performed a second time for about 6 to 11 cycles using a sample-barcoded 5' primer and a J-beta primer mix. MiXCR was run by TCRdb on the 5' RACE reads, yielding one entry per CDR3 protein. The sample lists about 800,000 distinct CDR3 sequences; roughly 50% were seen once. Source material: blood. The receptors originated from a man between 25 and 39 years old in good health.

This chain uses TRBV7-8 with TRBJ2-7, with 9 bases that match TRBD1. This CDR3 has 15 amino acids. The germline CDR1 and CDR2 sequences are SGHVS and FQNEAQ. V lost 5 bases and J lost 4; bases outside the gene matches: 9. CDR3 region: CASSQSQGAYYEQYF. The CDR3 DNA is TGTGCCAGCAGCCAGTCACAGGGGGCATATTACGAGCAGTACTTC.

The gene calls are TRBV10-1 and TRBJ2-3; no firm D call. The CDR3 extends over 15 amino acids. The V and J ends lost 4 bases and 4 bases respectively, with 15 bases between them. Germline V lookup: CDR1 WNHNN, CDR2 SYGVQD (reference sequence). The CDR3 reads CASSGGEDNSDTQYF. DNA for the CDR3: TGCGCCAGCAGTGGCGGAGAAGATAATTCAGATACGCAGTATTTT.

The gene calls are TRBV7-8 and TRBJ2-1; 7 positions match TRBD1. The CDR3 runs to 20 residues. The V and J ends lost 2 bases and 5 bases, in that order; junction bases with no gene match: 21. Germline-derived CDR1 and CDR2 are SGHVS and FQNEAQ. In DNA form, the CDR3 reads TGTGCCAGCAGCTTAAGAATGGACAGGATACGATCGGCAGGCAACAATGAGCAGTTCTTC. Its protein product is CASSLRMDRIRSAGNNEQFF. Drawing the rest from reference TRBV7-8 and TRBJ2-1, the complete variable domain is GAGVSQSPRYKVAKRGQDVALRCDPISGHVSLFWYQQALGQGPEFLTYFQNEAQLDKSGLPSDRFFAERPEGSVSTLKIQRTQQEDSAVYLCASSLRMDRIRSAGNNEQFFGPGTRLTVL.

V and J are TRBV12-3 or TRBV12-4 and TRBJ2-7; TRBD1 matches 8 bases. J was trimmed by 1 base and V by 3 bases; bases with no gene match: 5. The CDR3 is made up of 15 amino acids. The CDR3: CASSLGDRLSYEQYF. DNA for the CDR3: TGTGCCAGCAGTTTGGGGGACAGGCTTTCCTACGAGCAGTACTTC.

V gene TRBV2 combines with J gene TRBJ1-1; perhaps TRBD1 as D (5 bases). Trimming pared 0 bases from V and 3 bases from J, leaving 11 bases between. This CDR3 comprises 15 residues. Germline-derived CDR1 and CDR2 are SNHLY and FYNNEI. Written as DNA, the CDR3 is TGTGCCAGCAGTGAAGCCACAGGAAGGGACACTGAAGCTTTCTTT. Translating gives CASSEATGRDTEAFF.